This passage covers 24 T cell receptor beta chains from one sample sequenced in a study of shared clonotypes between healthy human individuals (dated by TCRdb to about 2020). The method behind the library was the immunoSEQ multiplex PCR assay. Not all clones reach the TCRdb copy of this immuneACCESS table, which keeps in-frame sequences only. Checked studies attribute under half of the gap to unresolved V genes and leave the rest unexplained. The sample records approximately 1.1 million clones, more than 75% of which are singletons. Clones ranked in the top ten supply roughly 0.56% of the sample. Sequencing was carried out using memory CD4+ T cells from PBMCs. This sample's cell subset or site label indicates: CD45RA-negative fraction. The receptors stem from a man aged 18 to 35 in good health. Some clones in this sample may be carry-over from other donors' samples.

This clone was detected many times. Other DNA sequences in the same sample also yield this CDR3. This sequence joins TRBV9 and TRBJ2-3, with 11 bases that match TRBD2. Trimming removed 1 base from V and 4 bases from J; junction bases left unmatched: 2. This CDR3 comprises 15 residues. From germline, CDR1 is SGDLS and CDR2 YYNGEE. This CDR3 is CASSVLAGGADTQYF. DNA of the CDR3: TGTGCCAGCAGCGTACTAGCGGGAGGTGCAGATACGCAGTATTTT.

The chain is built from TRBV7-4 and TRBJ1-1; D is uncertain. Looked up from germline, CDR1 is SGHVT and CDR2 is SQSDAQ. The CDR3 has 14 residues. V lost 1 base and J 4 bases, leaving 10 bases between the germline ends. Here the CDR3 DNA reads TGTGCCAGCAGCTTAGGGCTCCCTGGCACTGAAGCTTTCTTT. Residues: CASSLGLPGTEAFF.

The V gene is TRBV11-2, the J gene TRBJ2-5, with TRBD1 as a possible D gene (6 bases). The V gene's germline CDR1 is SGHAT and CDR2 FQNNGV. CDR3 length equals 13 residues. V was cut by 5 bases and J by 13 bases, with 20 bases left in between. The CDR3 region has the DNA TGTGCCAGCAGCCGAGGCAGGGGAGTACCCCCGTACTTC. It specifies CASSRGRGVPPYF.

In regard to this clone: Different DNA sequences within this sample yield the same CDR3. The V call is TRBV5-1, the J call TRBJ2-7; D not resolved. Germline V gene lookup returns CDR1 SGHRS and CDR2 YFSETQ. The CDR3 is made up of 14 amino acids. V lost 0 bases and J lost 2, with 9 bases in between. In DNA, the CDR3 is TGCGCCAGCAGCTTGGTGCCGGATACCTACGAGCAGTACTTC. Its translation is CASSLVPDTYEQYF.

V is TRBV14 and J is TRBJ2-3; possibly TRBD1 for D (6 bases). The germline V gene has CDR1 SGHDN and CDR2 FVKESK. This CDR3 has 16 residues. Trimming stripped 0 bases from V and 1 base from J, with 11 bases between. As DNA, the CDR3 is TGTGCCAGCAGCCAAGATTGGGGGCCCGGCACAGATACGCAGTATTTT. Amino acid sequence: CASSQDWGPGTDTQYF.

The rearrangement joins TRBV21-1 to TRBJ1-2. TRBV21-1 is a recognized pseudogene. The CDR3 is 18 amino acids. The CDR3 bases are TGTGCCAGCAGCAAAGTCTGCGGGGCGTTTCCCCGTCCTGATGGCTACACCTTC. As protein: CASSKVCGAFPRPDGYTF.

This clone was seen a handful of times. V and J are TRBV30 and TRBJ2-7; no clear D gene. V shed 7 bases and J shed 2 bases, with 21 bases lying between them. Per the germline V gene, CDR1 is GTSNPN and CDR2 is SVGIG (reference sequence). The CDR3 spans 15 residues. Here the CDR3 reads CALALDQIVAYEQYF. As DNA, the CDR3 is TGTGCCTTAGCCTTGGACCAGATAGTGGCCTACGAGCAGTACTTC.

This chain connects TRBV6-6 to TRBJ1-1; D not resolved. Germline CDR1 MNHNY, CDR2 SVGAGI (reference sequence). This CDR3 is built from 13 residues. Trimming took off 2 bases at V and 1 base at J, with 5 bases between the two ends. The CDR3 bases are TGTGCCAGCAGTTACCTGGGGAACACTGAAGCTTTCTTT. It specifies CASSYLGNTEAFF.

This clone was detected only a few times. V gene TRBV28 combines with J gene TRBJ2-2; 7 bases are shared with TRBD1. The CDR3 is 16 residues long. J lost 4 bases, V lost 2 bases, and 7 bases had no gene match. Germline loops: CDR1 MDHEN, CDR2 SYDVKM. CDR3 residues: CASSLPTGVITGELFF. CDR3 coding DNA: TGTGCCAGCAGTTTACCTACAGGGGTCATCACCGGGGAGCTGTTTTTT.

V is TRBV5-1 and J is TRBJ2-1, with TRBD2 identical over 12 bases. Germline V CDR1 and CDR2: SGHRS, YFSETQ. The CDR3 extends over 17 amino acids. With 7 bases clipped from V and 8 bases from J, the junction kept 16 bases outside the gene matches. As DNA, the CDR3 is TGCGCCAGCCGCCCTAGCGGGAGGGCCTCAGCCAGCGATGAGCAGTTCTTC. Translation: CASRPSGRASASDEQFF.

This chain joins TRBV9 and TRBJ2-3, with D perhaps matching TRBD1 or TRBD2 (5 bases each). Looked up from germline, CDR1 is SGDLS and CDR2 is YYNGEE. V was clipped by 2 bases and J by 4 bases, with 20 bases between them. The CDR3 sequence is 17 residues long. The CDR3 DNA is TGTGCCAGCAGCGTGAGGTCAGGGCCCCAGGAGGCAGATACGCAGTATTTT. Translated: CASSVRSGPQEADTQYF.

This clone has a single count. As DNA, the CDR3 is TGTGCCAGCAGTTCGGCGGGGGCGCAAGGAAACACCATATATTTT. This encodes CASSSAGAQGNTIYF. This chain joins TRBV28 and TRBJ1-3; maybe TRBD1 (6 bases). V shed 4 bases and J shed 4 bases, with 14 bases lying between them. This CDR3 spans 15 amino acids. Per the germline V gene, CDR1 is MDHEN and CDR2 is SYDVKM.

This rearrangement joins TRBV6-5 to TRBJ2-7; TRBD2 is a possible D gene (5 bases). Germline CDR1 is MNHEY and CDR2 is SVGAGI. The CDR3 is 14 residues long. Deletions cut 6 bases from V and 3 bases from J, with 15 bases between. The CDR3 DNA sequence: TGTGCCAGCAGGCCACCCACTAGATTCTACGAGCAGTACTTC. It yields the protein CASRPPTRFYEQYF.

The CDR3 loop reads CASSEYRPSGSIYEQYF. Here the CDR3 DNA reads TGTGCCAGCAGTGAATATAGACCTAGCGGGAGTATTTACGAGCAGTACTTC. The J gene is TRBJ2-7, the V gene TRBV25-1; 10 positions agree with TRBD2. J lost 4 bases, V lost 0 bases, and 9 bases had no gene match. CDR1 is MGHDK, CDR2 SYGVNS, per germline. The CDR3 sequence is 17 residues long.

CDR3 coding DNA: TGTGCCAGCAGTGGCAGGGTTCGGGACACTGAAGCTTTCTTT. Residues: CASSGRVRDTEAFF. This chain connects TRBV2 to TRBJ1-1; tentative D call: TRBD1 (5 bases). Trimming shortened V by 4 bases and J by 3 bases, and 12 bases separated the two germline ends. There are 14 residues in the CDR3. CDR1 SNHLY and CDR2 FYNNEI come from the germline V gene. Full variable domain (outside the CDR3, taken from reference TRBV2 and TRBJ1-1): EPEVTQTPSHQVTQMGQEVILRCVPISNHLYFYWYRQILGQKVEFLVSFYNNEISEKSEIFDDQFSVERPDGSNFTLKIRSTKLEDSAMYFCASSGRVRDTEAFFGQGTRLTVV.

CDR3 in amino acids: CASSRPTGKVGYTF. For the CDR3, the DNA is TGTGCCAGCAGCCGGCCGACAGGGAAGGTTGGCTACACCTTC. J is TRBJ1-2 and V is TRBV5-4; 7 bases line up with TRBD1. This CDR3 is built from 14 residues. The V gene end was trimmed by 4 bases and the J gene end by 7 bases; junction bases not matched to a gene: 10. Per the germline V gene, CDR1 is SGHNT and CDR2 is YYREEE (reference sequence).

The chain uses TRBV29-1 and TRBJ2-4; D possibly corresponds to TRBD2 (6 bases). V was clipped by 6 bases and J by 0 bases, with 15 bases between them. This CDR3 is built from 15 residues. Germline V lookup: CDR1 SQVTM, CDR2 ANQGSEA. CDR3 residues: CSVGELGGAKNIQYF. The CDR3 region has the DNA TGCAGCGTCGGGGAATTGGGGGGAGCCAAAAACATTCAGTACTTC.

The chain combines TRBV19 with TRBJ1-4; D gene unclear. The germline gives CDR1 LNHDA, CDR2 SQIVND (reference sequence). This CDR3 contains 14 residues. V gave up 7 bases and J gave up 7 bases, with 16 bases separating them. This CDR3 is CASMTPSAGEKLFF. The CDR3 nucleotides read TGTGCCAGTATGACTCCCTCCGCGGGTGAAAAACTGTTTTTT.

The chain couples TRBV7-2 to TRBJ1-5; D is possibly TRBD1 (5 bases). The CDR3 is 14 residues long. Germline V lookup: CDR1 SGHTA, CDR2 FQGNSA. V lost 7 bases and J lost 2, with 12 bases in between. CDR3 residues: CASTQSGGNQPQHF. The CDR3 DNA sequence: TGTGCCAGCACCCAATCGGGGGGCAATCAGCCCCAGCATTTT.

In its sample, this clone was seen a few times. The CDR3 sequence: CASSIPPGTEAFF. The CDR3 bases are TGTGCCAGTAGTATACCGCCGGGCACTGAAGCTTTCTTT. The rearrangement joins TRBV19 to TRBJ1-1; D is ambiguous. V lost 2 bases to trimming and J lost 4 bases, with 8 bases between them. Germline values: CDR1 LNHDA, CDR2 SQIVND (reference sequence). The CDR3 totals 13 residues.

This clone turned up a few times. The chain joins TRBV28 to TRBJ2-7; D is possibly TRBD1 or TRBD2 (5 bases each). In germline, CDR1 is MDHEN, CDR2 SYDVKM. Trimming cost V 4 bases and J 3 bases, with 13 bases left between them. This CDR3 spans 14 amino acids. The CDR3 here is CASSSTGRNYEQYF. The CDR3 DNA follows: TGTGCCAGCAGTTCCACGGGACGGAACTACGAGCAGTACTTC.

This clone was observed once. The gene calls are TRBV7-3 and TRBJ2-1; D is undetermined. Germline V gene sequence: CDR1 SGHTA, CDR2 FQGTGA. There are 12 residues in the CDR3. V lost 3 bases and J lost 6, with 6 bases in between. CDR3 sequence: CASSFVGNEQFF. The DNA for the CDR3 is TGTGCCAGCAGCTTCGTGGGCAATGAGCAGTTCTTC.

V gene TRBV28 combines with J gene TRBJ1-1; no definite D call. In germline, CDR1 is MDHEN, CDR2 SYDVKM. V was shortened by 4 bases and J by 4 bases, with 13 bases between the two germline ends. The CDR3 sequence is 14 residues long. The DNA for the CDR3 is TGTGCCAGCAGTTCGTCCGGATTGTTCACTGAAGCTTTCTTT. Protein: CASSSSGLFTEAFF.

This clone was counted a single time. The CDR3 nucleotides read TGTGCCAGCAGGGGGGCGGACTCCACAGATACGCAGTATTTT. This gives the protein CASRGADSTDTQYF. The V and J genes are TRBV2 and TRBJ2-3, with a weak D call TRBD1 (6 bases). The germline V gene has CDR1 SNHLY and CDR2 FYNNEI. V lost 6 bases and J lost 2, with 12 bases in between. This CDR3 is built from 14 residues.